The present TCR beta chain was sequenced within a study of T cell responses to AZD1222 COVID-19 vaccine. The CDR3 contains 13 residues. CDR1 SNHLY and CDR2 FYNNEI come from the germline V gene. Deletions cut 5 bases from V and 1 base from J, with 8 bases between. Overall study findings and caveats: Clonal diversity may have been underestimated, and the donors were mostly white British, with more females than males. Spike-specific TCR breadth and depth grew following two AZD1222 doses. None of the repertoires were sampled until the peak T cell response had passed.

Profiled with immunoSEQ multiplex PCR; TCRdb holds only in-frame clones, not every one. In the table there are some 63,000 clones, approximately 82% of which are singletons. Notes on this clone: Its target is not known.

Sequenced here: peripheral blood, sampled on day 0 of AZD1222 vaccination. The receptor comes from an adult in good health. This chain joins TRBV2 and TRBJ1-1; D not certain. CDR3 in amino acids: CASSPIQNTEAFF. CDR3 nucleotide sequence: TGTGCCAGCAGTCCCATACAGAACACTGAAGCTTTCTTT.